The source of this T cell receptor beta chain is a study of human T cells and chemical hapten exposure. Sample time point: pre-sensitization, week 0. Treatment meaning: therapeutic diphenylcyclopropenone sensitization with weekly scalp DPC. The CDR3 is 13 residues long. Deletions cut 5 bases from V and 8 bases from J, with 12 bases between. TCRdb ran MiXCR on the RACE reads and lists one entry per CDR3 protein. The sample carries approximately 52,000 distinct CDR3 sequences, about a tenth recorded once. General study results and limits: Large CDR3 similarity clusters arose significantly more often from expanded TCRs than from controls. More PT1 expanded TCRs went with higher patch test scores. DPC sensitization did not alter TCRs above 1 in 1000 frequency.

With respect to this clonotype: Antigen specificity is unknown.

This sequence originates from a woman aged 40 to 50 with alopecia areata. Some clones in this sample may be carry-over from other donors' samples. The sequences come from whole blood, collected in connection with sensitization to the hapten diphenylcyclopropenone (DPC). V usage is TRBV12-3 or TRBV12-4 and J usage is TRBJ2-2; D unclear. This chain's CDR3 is CASSPARTGELFF. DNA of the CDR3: TGTGCCAGCAGTCCTGCGAGGACGGGGGAGCTGTTTTTT.